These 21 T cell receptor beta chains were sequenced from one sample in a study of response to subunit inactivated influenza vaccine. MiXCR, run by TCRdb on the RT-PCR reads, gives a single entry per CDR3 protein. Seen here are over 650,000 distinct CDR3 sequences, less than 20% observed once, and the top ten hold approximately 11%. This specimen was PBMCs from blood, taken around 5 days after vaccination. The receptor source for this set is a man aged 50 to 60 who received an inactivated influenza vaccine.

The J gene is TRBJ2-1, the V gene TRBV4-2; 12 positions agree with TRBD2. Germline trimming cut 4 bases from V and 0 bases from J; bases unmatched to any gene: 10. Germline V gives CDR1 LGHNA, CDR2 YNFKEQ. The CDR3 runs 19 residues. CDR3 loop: CASSPAPTSGGHSYNEQFF. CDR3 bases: TGTGCCAGCAGCCCCGCGCCGACTAGCGGGGGCCACTCCTACAATGAGCAGTTCTTC.

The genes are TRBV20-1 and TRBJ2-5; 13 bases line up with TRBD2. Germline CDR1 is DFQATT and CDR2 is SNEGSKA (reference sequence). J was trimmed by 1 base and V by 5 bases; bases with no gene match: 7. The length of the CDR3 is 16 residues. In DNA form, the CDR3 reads TGCAGTGCTCCGGGGACTAGCGGGAACCTCCAAGAGACCCAGTACTTC. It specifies CSAPGTSGNLQETQYF.

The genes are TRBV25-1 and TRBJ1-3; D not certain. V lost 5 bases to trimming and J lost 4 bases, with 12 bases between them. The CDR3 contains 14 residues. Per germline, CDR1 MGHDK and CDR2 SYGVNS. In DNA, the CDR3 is TGTGCCAGCAGTAATCCCGCGTCAGGAAACACCATATATTTT. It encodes CASSNPASGNTIYF.

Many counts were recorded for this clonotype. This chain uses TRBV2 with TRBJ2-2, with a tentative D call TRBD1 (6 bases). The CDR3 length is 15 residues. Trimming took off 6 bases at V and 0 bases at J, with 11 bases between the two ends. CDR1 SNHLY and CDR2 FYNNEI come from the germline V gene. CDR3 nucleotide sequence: TGTGCCAGCAGCAGGGACACCCCGAACACCGGGGAGCTGTTTTTT. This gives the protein CASSRDTPNTGELFF.

The CDR3 reads CASRGGVYGYTF. The DNA of the CDR3 is TGTGCCAGCAGAGGGGGGGTTTATGGCTACACCTTC. The chain joins TRBV21-1 to TRBJ1-2; the DNA was not used to check the table's D call, TRBD1. TRBV21-1 is a known pseudogene. The length of the CDR3 is 12 residues.

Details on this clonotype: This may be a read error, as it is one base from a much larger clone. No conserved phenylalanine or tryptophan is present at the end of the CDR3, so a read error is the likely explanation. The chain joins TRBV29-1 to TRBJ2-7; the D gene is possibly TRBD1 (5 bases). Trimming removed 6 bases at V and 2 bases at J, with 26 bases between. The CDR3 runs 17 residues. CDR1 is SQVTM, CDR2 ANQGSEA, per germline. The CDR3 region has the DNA TGCAGCGTAGCTACGGCAGGGTCAGCCCTCTTAACCTACGAGCAGTACTCC. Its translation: CSVATAGSALLTYEQYS.

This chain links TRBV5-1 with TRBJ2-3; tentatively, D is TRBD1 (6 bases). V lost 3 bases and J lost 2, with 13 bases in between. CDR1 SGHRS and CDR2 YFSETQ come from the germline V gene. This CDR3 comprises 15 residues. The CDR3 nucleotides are TGCGCCAGCAGCTATGGACAGTTTAACACAGATACGCAGTATTTT. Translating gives CASSYGQFNTDTQYF.

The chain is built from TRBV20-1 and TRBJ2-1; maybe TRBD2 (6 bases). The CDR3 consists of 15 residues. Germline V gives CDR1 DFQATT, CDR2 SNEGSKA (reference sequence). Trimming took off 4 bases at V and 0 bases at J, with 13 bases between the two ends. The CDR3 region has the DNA TGCAGTGCTATAAGGGGACTGATCTCCTACAATGAGCAGTTCTTC. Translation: CSAIRGLISYNEQFF.

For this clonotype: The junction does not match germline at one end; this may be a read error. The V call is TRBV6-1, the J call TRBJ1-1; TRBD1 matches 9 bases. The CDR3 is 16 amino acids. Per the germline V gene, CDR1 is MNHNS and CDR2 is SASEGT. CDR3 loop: CASSKAVGQGLTEAFF. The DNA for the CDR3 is TGTGCCAGCAGTAAAGCGGTGGGACAGGGACTCACTGAAGCTTTCTTT.

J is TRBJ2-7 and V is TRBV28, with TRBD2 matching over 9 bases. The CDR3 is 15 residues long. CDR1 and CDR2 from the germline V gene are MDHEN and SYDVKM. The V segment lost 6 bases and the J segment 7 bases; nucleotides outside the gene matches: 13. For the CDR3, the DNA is TGTGCCAGCAGGGGAGGGCTAGCGGGATCGGGGGAGCAGTACTTC. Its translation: CASRGGLAGSGEQYF.

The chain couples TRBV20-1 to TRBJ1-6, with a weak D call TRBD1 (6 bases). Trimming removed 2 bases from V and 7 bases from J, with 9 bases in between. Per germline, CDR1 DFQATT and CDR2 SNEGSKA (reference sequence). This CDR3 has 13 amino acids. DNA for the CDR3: TGCAGTGCTAGATACAGGGCCAATTCACCCCTCCACTTT. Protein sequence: CSARYRANSPLHF.

In nucleotides, the CDR3 is TGTGCCAGCAGTTATGCCGGGGTTGGGGCTGAAGCTTTCTTT. This sequence encodes CASSYAGVGAEAFF. The V call is TRBV12-3 or TRBV12-4, the J call TRBJ1-1; D not resolved. This CDR3 is 14 amino acids long. The V end was cut by 4 bases, the J end by 6 bases, with 15 bases between.

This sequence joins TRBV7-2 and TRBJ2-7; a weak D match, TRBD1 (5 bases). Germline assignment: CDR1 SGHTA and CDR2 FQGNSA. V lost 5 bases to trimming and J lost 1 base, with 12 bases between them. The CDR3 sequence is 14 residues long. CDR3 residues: CASSDGHVSYEQYF. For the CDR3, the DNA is TGTGCCAGCAGCGACGGACACGTGTCCTACGAGCAGTACTTC.

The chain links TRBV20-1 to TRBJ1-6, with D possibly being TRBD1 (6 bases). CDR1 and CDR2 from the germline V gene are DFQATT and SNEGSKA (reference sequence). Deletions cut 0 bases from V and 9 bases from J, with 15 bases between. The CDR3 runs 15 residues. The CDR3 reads CSARDVTGHRSPLHF. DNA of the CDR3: TGCAGTGCTAGAGATGTCACAGGGCACCGTTCACCCCTCCACTTT.

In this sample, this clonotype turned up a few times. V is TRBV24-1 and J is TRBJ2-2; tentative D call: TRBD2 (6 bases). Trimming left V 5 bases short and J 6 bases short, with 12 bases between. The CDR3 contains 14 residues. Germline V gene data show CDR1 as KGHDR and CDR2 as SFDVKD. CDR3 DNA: TGTGCCACCAGTGCCCCCGCGGGGCCCGGGGAGCTGTTTTTT. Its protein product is CATSAPAGPGELFF.

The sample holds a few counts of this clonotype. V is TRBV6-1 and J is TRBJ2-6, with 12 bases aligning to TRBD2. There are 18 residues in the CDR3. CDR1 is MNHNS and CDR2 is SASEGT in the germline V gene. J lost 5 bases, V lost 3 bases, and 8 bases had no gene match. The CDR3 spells CASSDPGTSGPWANVLTF. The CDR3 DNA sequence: TGTGCCAGCAGTGATCCCGGGACTAGCGGGCCCTGGGCCAACGTCCTGACTTTC.

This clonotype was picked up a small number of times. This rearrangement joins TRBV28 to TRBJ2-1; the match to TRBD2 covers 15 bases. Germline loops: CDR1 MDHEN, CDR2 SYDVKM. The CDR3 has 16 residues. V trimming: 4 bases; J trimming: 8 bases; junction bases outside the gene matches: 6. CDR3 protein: CASSSSGLAGGYEQFF. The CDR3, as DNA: TGTGCCAGCAGTTCCTCGGGACTAGCGGGAGGCTATGAGCAGTTCTTC.

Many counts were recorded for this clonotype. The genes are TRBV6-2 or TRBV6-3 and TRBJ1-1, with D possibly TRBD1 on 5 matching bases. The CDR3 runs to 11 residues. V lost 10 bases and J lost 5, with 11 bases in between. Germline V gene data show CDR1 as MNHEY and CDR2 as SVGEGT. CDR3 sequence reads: CATTQGTEAFF. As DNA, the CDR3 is TGTGCCACCACCCAGGGAACTGAAGCTTTCTTT.

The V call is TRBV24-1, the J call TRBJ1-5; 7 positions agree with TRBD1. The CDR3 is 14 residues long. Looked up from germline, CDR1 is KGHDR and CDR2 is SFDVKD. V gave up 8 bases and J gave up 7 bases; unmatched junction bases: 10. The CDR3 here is CATNFQGGFQPQHF. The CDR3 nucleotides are TGTGCCACCAACTTTCAGGGGGGTTTCCAGCCCCAGCATTTT.

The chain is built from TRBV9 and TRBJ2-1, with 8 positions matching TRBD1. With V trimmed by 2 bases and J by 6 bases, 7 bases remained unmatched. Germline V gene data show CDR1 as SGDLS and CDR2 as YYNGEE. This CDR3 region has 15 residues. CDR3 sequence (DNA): TGTGCCAGCAGCGTTTCGGACAGGGTCAGCAATGAGCAGTTCTTC. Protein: CASSVSDRVSNEQFF.

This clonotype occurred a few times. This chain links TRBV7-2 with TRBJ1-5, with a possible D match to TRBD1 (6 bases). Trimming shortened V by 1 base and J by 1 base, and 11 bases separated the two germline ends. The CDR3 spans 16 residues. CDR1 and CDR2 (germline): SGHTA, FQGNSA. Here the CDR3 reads CASSLVGGASNQPQHF. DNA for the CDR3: TGTGCCAGCAGCTTAGTGGGGGGCGCGAGCAATCAGCCCCAGCATTTT.